Below, one T cell receptor beta chain is given with its context. Using immunoSEQ multiplex PCR, the repertoire was profiled, and TCRdb retains in-frame clones only, with some absent. This table has tens of thousands of clones, 70% to 85% appearing once. Germline V lookup: CDR1 SGHRS, CDR2 YFSETQ. V lost 5 bases and J lost 8, with 14 bases in between. The CDR3 runs 13 residues. This entry is derived from a study of control samples from healthy donors and cancer patients. The sequenced sample consisted of PBMCs. The receptor was derived from a man between 65 and 80 years old with lung cancer. V usage is TRBV5-1 and J usage is TRBJ2-1; unclear D gene. The CDR3 spells CASSLLTADEQFF. CDR3 nucleotide sequence: TGCGCCAGCAGTCTCCTAACCGCGGATGAGCAGTTCTTC.